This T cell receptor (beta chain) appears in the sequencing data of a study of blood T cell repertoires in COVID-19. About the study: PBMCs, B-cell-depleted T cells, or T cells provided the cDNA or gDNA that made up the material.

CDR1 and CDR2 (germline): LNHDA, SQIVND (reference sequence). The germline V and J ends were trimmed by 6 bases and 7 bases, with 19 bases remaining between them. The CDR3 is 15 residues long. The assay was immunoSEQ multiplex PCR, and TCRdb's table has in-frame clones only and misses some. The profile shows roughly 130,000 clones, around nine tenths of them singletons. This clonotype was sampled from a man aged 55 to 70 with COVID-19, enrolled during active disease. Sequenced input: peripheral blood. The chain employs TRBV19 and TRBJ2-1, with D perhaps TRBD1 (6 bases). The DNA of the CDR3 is TGTGCCAGTAGCCCCCGGGCAGGGGAGAGGAATGAGCAGTTCTTC. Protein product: CASSPRAGERNEQFF.